A selection of T cell receptor beta chains follows, all from one sample in a study of T cells in Graves' hyperthyroidism and ophthalmopathy. Each CDR3 protein is one row after TCRdb ran MiXCR on the multiplex PCR reads. The repertoire holds fewer than 750,000 distinct CDR3 sequences, with roughly 15% as singletons. Sample: blood. These receptors were collected from a woman in her forties or fifties with Graves' ophthalmopathy. CDR3s include the opening cysteine and the closing phenylalanine or tryptophan. A D gene is named only where the DNA matches it firmly. Clone size is shown for a subset of rows, as once, few, many or a class of expanded clone.

v_call: TRBV12-3/TRBV12-4; d_call: .; clone_size: few; cdr3_aa: CASSFGMGHGFTGELFF
v_call: TRBV4-1; d_call: TRBD2; clone_size: .; cdr3_aa: CASSQITGLAGTDTQYF
v_call: TRBV7-2; d_call: .; clone_size: many; cdr3_aa: CASSRIQVLTTGELFF
v_call: TRBV29-1; d_call: .; clone_size: many; cdr3_aa: CSVPGIGGDEQFF
v_call: TRBV12-3/TRBV12-4; d_call: .; clone_size: few; cdr3_aa: CASSLLGGYGEQFF
v_call: TRBV20-1; d_call: TRBD2; clone_size: many; cdr3_aa: CSAEQAGRPSYEQYF
v_call: TRBV18; d_call: .; clone_size: many; cdr3_aa: CASSTRATDTQYF
v_call: TRBV15; d_call: .; clone_size: .; cdr3_aa: CATSRDFINSGNTIYF
v_call: TRBV7-9; d_call: .; clone_size: many; cdr3_aa: CASRTGTNNSPLHF
v_call: TRBV7-9; d_call: .; clone_size: many; cdr3_aa: CASSYAEETQYF
v_call: TRBV5-8; d_call: .; clone_size: few; cdr3_aa: CASSHMMGGGTEAFF
v_call: TRBV12-3/TRBV12-4; d_call: TRBD1; clone_size: few; cdr3_aa: CASSTRQGVNYEQYF
v_call: TRBV28; d_call: .; clone_size: few; cdr3_aa: CASSFPGSENTEAFF
v_call: TRBV7-9; d_call: TRBD1; clone_size: .; cdr3_aa: CASSAGQGAMEEKLFF
v_call: TRBV12-5; d_call: .; clone_size: .; cdr3_aa: CASGLVAGGPGEQFF
v_call: TRBV20-1; d_call: TRBD1; clone_size: many; cdr3_aa: CSARDGQGLAKNIQYF
v_call: TRBV30; d_call: TRBD1; clone_size: many; cdr3_aa: CAWDRDSYKGYTF
v_call: TRBV7-2; d_call: .; clone_size: many; cdr3_aa: CASTSIWGELFF
v_call: TRBV9; d_call: .; clone_size: few; cdr3_aa: CASSVRRAGADTQYF
v_call: TRBV7-9; d_call: .; clone_size: many; cdr3_aa: CASSLELPHYLSYGYTF
v_call: TRBV15; d_call: TRBD1; clone_size: few; cdr3_aa: CATSTDRGNTEAFF
v_call: TRBV6-2/TRBV6-3; d_call: .; clone_size: few; cdr3_aa: CASSKGEATNEQFF
v_call: TRBV6-2/TRBV6-3; d_call: .; clone_size: .; cdr3_aa: CASSYPAGGTNFIYEQYF
v_call: TRBV7-2; d_call: .; clone_size: .; cdr3_aa: CASSQTDYIQYF
v_call: TRBV12-3/TRBV12-4; d_call: .; clone_size: few; cdr3_aa: CASSLNFPPGYNEQFF
v_call: TRBV4-3; d_call: .; clone_size: few; cdr3_aa: CASSQDWAFNYGYTF
v_call: TRBV7-9; d_call: .; clone_size: few; cdr3_aa: CANRVSGGYYNEQFF
v_call: TRBV4-3; d_call: .; clone_size: few; cdr3_aa: CASSQELRGAEAFF
v_call: TRBV28; d_call: .; clone_size: many; cdr3_aa: CASSLFGRANEKLFF
v_call: TRBV10-2; d_call: .; clone_size: many; cdr3_aa: CASSDGPYEQYF
v_call: TRBV29-1; d_call: .; clone_size: .; cdr3_aa: CSVCWAGYLGYTF
v_call: TRBV13; d_call: TRBD1; clone_size: many; cdr3_aa: CASLPIGDGTDYEQYF
v_call: TRBV20-1; d_call: TRBD1; clone_size: .; cdr3_aa: CSARTRGQTFATNEKLFF
v_call: TRBV19; d_call: .; clone_size: .; cdr3_aa: CASSTGGGVYEQYF
v_call: TRBV24-1; d_call: .; clone_size: few; cdr3_aa: CATSDSGVKANEQFF
v_call: TRBV4-3; d_call: TRBD1; clone_size: few; cdr3_aa: CASSQGNDRARQPQHF
v_call: TRBV30; d_call: TRBD2; clone_size: .; cdr3_aa: CAWSVLPPGGYTDTQYF
v_call: TRBV18; d_call: .; clone_size: .; cdr3_aa: CASPPLIGGPNTGELFF
v_call: TRBV11-2; d_call: TRBD1; clone_size: many; cdr3_aa: CASSILTGTGGGGTQYF
v_call: TRBV27; d_call: TRBD2; clone_size: many; cdr3_aa: CASGDGGSLTSGRDGDTQYF
v_call: TRBV5-1; d_call: TRBD1; clone_size: many; cdr3_aa: CASSLAGTGGSYNEQFF
v_call: TRBV6-2/TRBV6-3; d_call: TRBD1; clone_size: many; cdr3_aa: CASSYGRGPGNQPQHF
v_call: TRBV11-3; d_call: TRBD2; clone_size: .; cdr3_aa: CASSPTSGRATTDTQYF
v_call: TRBV6-2/TRBV6-3; d_call: .; clone_size: .; cdr3_aa: CASTSNLWTGSSRVYDEQFF
v_call: TRBV6-1; d_call: .; clone_size: many; cdr3_aa: CASREIADTEAFF
v_call: TRBV19; d_call: TRBD1; clone_size: .; cdr3_aa: CASRSGTGLGGGNQPQHF
v_call: TRBV28; d_call: TRBD1; clone_size: many; cdr3_aa: CAIGTGDSYEQYF
v_call: TRBV27; d_call: TRBD2; clone_size: few; cdr3_aa: CASSLTSGTAFSYEQYF
v_call: TRBV19; d_call: .; clone_size: few; cdr3_aa: CASSMGAVYGYTF
v_call: TRBV30; d_call: .; clone_size: .; cdr3_aa: CAWIVGGPEYNSPLHF
v_call: TRBV5-6; d_call: TRBD2; clone_size: few; cdr3_aa: CASSELAGDFYTDTQYF